These T cell receptor beta chains were read from a single sample in a study of yellow fever vaccine responses in identical twins. TCRdb redid the calling of the RT-PCR reads with MiXCR, one entry per CDR3 protein. The top ten hold 1.8% of the sample, which has over 15,000 distinct CDR3 sequences, approximately 80% seen once. Source: T cells from blood (PBMCs), unsorted or a sorted subset (not recorded which), taken before or after yellow fever vaccination (not recorded which). The source of these receptors is a young woman who received the yellow fever vaccine. Each CDR3 is given with its conserved first and last residue. The D gene is left open where the match is weak. Where a row states a size, it is once, few, many or the class of an expanded clone; other rows omit it.

J gene: TRBJ2-7
D gene: -
V gene: TRBV11-2
clone size: few
CDR3 protein: CASSFRPYEQYF
CDR3 DNA: TGTGCCAGCAGCTTTAGGCCCTACGAGCAGTACTTC

J gene: TRBJ1-1
D gene: TRBD1
V gene: TRBV11-1
clone size: -
CDR3 protein: CASSLEGQGNTEAFF
CDR3 DNA: TGTGCCAGCAGCTTAGAAGGACAGGGGAACACTGAAGCTTTCTTT

J gene: TRBJ2-1
D gene: -
V gene: TRBV21-1
clone size: -
CDR3 protein: CASSIHPQRERNEQFF
CDR3 DNA: TGTGCCAGCAGCATACACCCCCAGCGGGAGAGGAATGAGCAGTTCTTC

J gene: TRBJ2-5
D gene: -
V gene: TRBV7-9
clone size: -
CDR3 protein: CASRLRSQETQYF
CDR3 DNA: TGTGCCAGCAGGTTAAGGAGCCAAGAGACCCAGTACTTC

J gene: TRBJ2-1
D gene: -
V gene: TRBV6-1
clone size: -
CDR3 protein: CASSPTYNEQFF
CDR3 DNA: TGTGCCAGCAGTCCGACCTACAATGAGCAGTTCTTC

J gene: TRBJ2-2
D gene: -
V gene: TRBV6-1
clone size: -
CDR3 protein: CASYRFRTGELFF
CDR3 DNA: TGTGCCAGCTACAGGTTTCGCACCGGGGAGCTGTTTTTT

J gene: TRBJ2-2
D gene: TRBD1
V gene: TRBV24-1
clone size: -
CDR3 protein: CATSPGTDTGELFF
CDR3 DNA: TGTGCCACCAGCCCAGGGACAGACACCGGGGAGCTGTTTTTT

J gene: TRBJ2-3
D gene: -
V gene: TRBV11-3
clone size: -
CDR3 protein: CASSSSWLASDTQYF
CDR3 DNA: TGTGCCAGCAGCTCATCGTGGCTAGCGTCAGATACGCAGTATTTT

J gene: TRBJ2-5
D gene: -
V gene: TRBV29-1
clone size: -
CDR3 protein: CSVRPQETQYF
CDR3 DNA: TGCAGCGTCCGACCCCAAGAGACCCAGTACTTC

J gene: TRBJ2-5
D gene: TRBD1
V gene: TRBV29-1
clone size: -
CDR3 protein: CSVDRQGVNQYF
CDR3 DNA: TGCAGCGTTGACCGACAGGGGGTGAACCAGTACTTC

J gene: TRBJ2-7
D gene: -
V gene: TRBV11-1
clone size: -
CDR3 protein: CASSVPPGPEQYF
CDR3 DNA: TGTGCCAGCAGCGTCCCCCCTGGACCCGAGCAGTACTTC

J gene: TRBJ2-3
D gene: -
V gene: TRBV11-3
clone size: -
CDR3 protein: CASSSNPGTAQYF
CDR3 DNA: TGTGCCAGCAGCTCGAATCCCGGTACCGCGCAGTATTTT

J gene: TRBJ2-7
D gene: -
V gene: TRBV18
clone size: -
CDR3 protein: CASSLDGAEPYEQYF
CDR3 DNA: TGTGCCAGCTCACTGGATGGAGCCGAGCCCTACGAGCAGTACTTC

J gene: TRBJ2-1
D gene: TRBD1
V gene: TRBV19
clone size: -
CDR3 protein: CASSTNRGYEQFF
CDR3 DNA: TGTGCCAGTAGTACCAACAGGGGCTATGAGCAGTTCTTC

J gene: TRBJ1-2
D gene: -
V gene: TRBV4-1
clone size: -
CDR3 protein: CASSQDPGVDYGYTF
CDR3 DNA: TGCGCCAGCAGCCAAGATCCGGGAGTAGACTATGGCTACACCTTC

J gene: TRBJ2-3
D gene: -
V gene: TRBV2
clone size: -
CDR3 protein: CASSVGQGNTDTQYF
CDR3 DNA: TGTGCCAGCAGTGTAGGGCAGGGGAACACAGATACGCAGTATTTT

J gene: TRBJ2-3
D gene: -
V gene: TRBV11-3
clone size: -
CDR3 protein: CASSLQRLVTDTQYF
CDR3 DNA: TGTGCCAGCAGCTTACAGCGACTAGTAACAGATACGCAGTATTTT

J gene: TRBJ2-1
D gene: -
V gene: TRBV6-2/TRBV6-3
clone size: once
CDR3 protein: CASSYAPPPNYNEQFF
CDR3 DNA: TGTGCCAGCAGTTACGCTCCCCCCCCAAACTACAATGAGCAGTTCTTC

J gene: TRBJ1-1
D gene: -
V gene: TRBV5-1
clone size: -
CDR3 protein: CASSLDKMNTEAFF
CDR3 DNA: TGCGCCAGCAGCTTGGACAAAATGAACACTGAAGCTTTCTTT